This T cell receptor beta chain originates from a study of T-cell memory formation after mild COVID-19. Germline lookup yields CDR1 KGHDR and CDR2 SFDVKD. The germline V and J ends were trimmed by 6 bases and 5 bases, with 16 bases remaining between them. The CDR3 loop spans 15 amino acids. This clonotype was seen only a few times. Amplification by 5'RACE using constant-segment primers produced TCR alpha and TCR beta cDNA libraries that carried sample barcodes and UMIs. Each CDR3 protein is one row after TCRdb ran MiXCR on the 5' RACE reads. The profile shows under 450,000 distinct CDR3 sequences, 20% to 25% of them singletons.

Sequenced input: PBMCs or a T cell subset sorted from them (not recorded which). This receptor was taken from a man aged 18-30 years who had mild COVID-19 (a few samples of this study predate the infection). Cell type and time point are not known. J is TRBJ2-1 and V is TRBV24-1, with D perhaps matching TRBD1 or TRBD2 (7 bases each). The CDR3 sequence is CATSPTGRGHNEQFF. The DNA for the CDR3 is TGTGCCACCAGTCCGACAGGGCGGGGGCACAATGAGCAGTTCTTC.